This passage covers 9 T cell receptor beta chains from one sample sequenced in a study of response to subunit inactivated influenza vaccine. TCRdb processed the RT-PCR reads anew with MiXCR; each CDR3 protein has one entry. The repertoire holds 800,000 to 1,000,000 distinct CDR3 sequences, with around 21% as singletons. Sample: PBMCs from blood, taken roughly 5 days after vaccination. Receptors were obtained from a man in his forties or fifties who received an inactivated influenza vaccine.

The table lists this clonotype with many counts. This sequence joins TRBV29-1 and TRBJ1-1; D is unclear. V lost 0 bases and J 3 bases, leaving 17 bases between the germline ends. From germline, CDR1 is SQVTM and CDR2 ANQGSEA. The CDR3 extends over 16 amino acids. CDR3 nucleotides: TGCAGCGTTGAAGATCTCCCTTTTTCGCGGGACACTGAAGCTTTCTTT. Its translation is CSVEDLPFSRDTEAFF.

This clonotype was seen many times. V and J are TRBV11-1 and TRBJ1-3, with D perhaps matching TRBD1 (6 bases). Germline V lookup: CDR1 SGHAT, CDR2 FQDESV (reference sequence). V lost 2 bases and J 8 bases, leaving 16 bases between the germline ends. CDR3 length equals 15 residues. The DNA of the CDR3 is TGTGCCAGCAGCTTACGGGGGCGCGGACAAGACACCATATATTTT. As protein: CASSLRGRGQDTIYF.

The V gene is TRBV2, the J gene TRBJ1-5; D unclear. V was cut by 4 bases and J by 7 bases, with 14 bases left in between. The CDR3 totals 14 residues. Germline V gene data show CDR1 as SNHLY and CDR2 as FYNNEI. The CDR3 is CASSVPGLRQPQHF. In DNA form, the CDR3 reads TGTGCCAGCAGTGTCCCCGGGTTGAGACAGCCCCAGCATTTT. Supplemented by reference TRBV2 and TRBJ1-5, the full variable domain reads EPEVTQTPSHQVTQMGQEVILRCVPISNHLYFYWYRQILGQKVEFLVSFYNNEISEKSEIFDDQFSVERPDGSNFTLKIRSTKLEDSAMYFCASSVPGLRQPQHFGDGTRLSIL.

This clonotype was observed at least ten times. The rearrangement uses TRBV29-1 and TRBJ2-7, with D perhaps matching TRBD1 (5 bases). The CDR3 sequence is 11 residues long. Trimming cost V 8 bases and J 6 bases, with 14 bases left between them. Germline V gives CDR1 SQVTM, CDR2 ANQGSEA. CDR3 sequence (DNA): TGCAGCTCAAGGGGTTCCGGCGAGCAGTACTTC. It is translated as CSSRGSGEQYF.

V is TRBV4-1 and J is TRBJ1-3; unclear D gene. The V gene lost 3 bases and the J gene lost 0 bases, with 9 bases spanning the gap. The CDR3 covers 15 residues. Germline CDR1 is MGHRA and CDR2 is YSYEKL. The CDR3 DNA sequence: TGCGCCAGCAGCCATCAGACCTTCTCTGGAAACACCATATATTTT. Its protein product is CASSHQTFSGNTIYF.

This sequence joins TRBV20-1 and TRBJ1-1, with TRBD1 identical over 9 bases. V dropped 2 bases and J dropped 10; count of bases not matched to a gene: 8. The CDR3 runs to 13 residues. CDR1 is DFQATT, CDR2 SNEGSKA, per germline (reference sequence). CDR3 sequence (DNA): TGCAGTGCTAGAATCTGGGACAGGGAGGTAGCTTTCTTT. It encodes CSARIWDREVAFF.

This sequence joins TRBV18 and TRBJ2-7; D is perhaps TRBD2 (5 bases). Trimming left V 0 bases short and J 7 bases short, with 10 bases between. The CDR3 is made up of 13 amino acids. Germline V gene data show CDR1 as KGHSH and CDR2 as LQKENI. CDR3: CASSPPRAEEQYF. In nucleotides, the CDR3 is TGTGCCAGCTCACCACCGAGGGCGGAAGAGCAGTACTTC.

The chain has TRBV5-1 and TRBJ1-1; D is possibly TRBD1 (5 bases). CDR3 length: 16 residues. V shed 0 bases and J shed 5 bases, with 17 bases lying between them. Germline lookup yields CDR1 SGHRS and CDR2 YFSETQ. CDR3 residues: CASSLVQVRFGTEAFF. DNA for the CDR3: TGCGCCAGCAGCTTGGTACAGGTGAGGTTTGGGACTGAAGCTTTCTTT. The full variable domain, rest sourced from reference TRBV5-1 and TRBJ1-1, is KAGVTQTPRYLIKTRGQQVTLSCSPISGHRSVSWYQQTPGQGLQFLFEYFSETQRNKGNFPGRFSGRQFSNSRSEMNVSTLELGDSALYLCASSLVQVRFGTEAFFGQGTRLTVV.

The V gene is TRBV5-1, the J gene TRBJ1-1; TRBD1 matches at 7 bases. From germline, CDR1 is SGHRS and CDR2 YFSETQ. The CDR3 runs to 16 residues. The junction had 15 bases not matched to a gene; V was cut back by 7 bases and J by 3 bases. The CDR3 loop is CASSYSGAGGDTEAFF. The CDR3 nucleotides read TGCGCCAGCTCTTACTCCGGGGCAGGGGGAGACACTGAAGCTTTCTTT.